Listed here are 22 T cell receptor beta chains from one sample, sequenced in a study of response to subunit inactivated influenza vaccine. MiXCR was run by TCRdb on the RT-PCR reads, yielding one entry per CDR3 protein. The sample has 450,000 to 600,000 distinct CDR3 sequences, about 15% seen once. The starting material was CD4+ T cells sorted from PBMCs, obtained about 23 months after vaccination. These TCRs come from a man aged 50-75 years who received an inactivated influenza vaccine.

V gene TRBV4-1 combines with J gene TRBJ2-6; TRBD1 might be the D (5 bases). The V and J ends lost 2 bases and 0 bases respectively, with 8 bases between them. Germline V gene data show CDR1 as MGHRA and CDR2 as YSYEKL. This CDR3 has 16 residues. In nucleotides, the CDR3 is TGCGCCAGCAGCCAATTCAGGGTCTCTGGGGCCAACGTCCTGACTTTC. This gives the protein CASSQFRVSGANVLTF.

The gene calls are TRBV28 and TRBJ2-3; tentative D call: TRBD2 (6 bases). Trimming cost V 5 bases and J 4 bases, with 16 bases left between them. Germline-derived CDR1 and CDR2 are MDHEN and SYDVKM. There are 15 residues in the CDR3. For the CDR3, the DNA is TGTGCCAGCAGTCCCGGGACTGTAAGCTCAGATACGCAGTATTTT. This sequence encodes CASSPGTVSSDTQYF. Variable domain in full (rest from reference TRBV28 and TRBJ2-3): DVKVTQSSRYLVKRTGEKVFLECVQDMDHENMFWYRQDPGLGLRLIYFSYDVKMKEKGDIPEGYSVSREKKERFSLILESASTNQTSMYLCASSPGTVSSDTQYFGPGTRLTVL.

In this sample, this clonotype turned up a few times. J is TRBJ1-2 and V is TRBV18; D is unclear. The CDR3 loop spans 12 amino acids. The germline V and J ends were trimmed by 1 base and 5 bases, with 5 bases remaining between them. CDR1 and CDR2 from the germline V gene are KGHSH and LQKENI. For the CDR3, the DNA is TGTGCCAGCTCACCACAGGAGTATGGCTACACCTTC. Protein product: CASSPQEYGYTF. Combining the CDR3 with reference TRBV18 and TRBJ1-2 gives the whole variable domain NAGVMQNPRHLVRRRGQEARLRCSPMKGHSHVYWYRQLPEEGLKFMVYLQKENIIDESGMPKERFSAEFPKEGPSILRIQQVVRGDSAAYFCASSPQEYGYTFGSGTRLTVV.

J is TRBJ2-1 and V is TRBV18, with a tentative D call TRBD1 (5 bases). The CDR3 spans 15 residues. Per germline, CDR1 KGHSH and CDR2 LQKENI. The V end lost 6 bases, the J end lost 5 bases, and 17 bases lay between the germline ends. CDR3 nucleotides: TGTGCCAGCTCCGCGACCAGGTCCAGGGACAATGAGCAGTTCTTC. It encodes CASSATRSRDNEQFF.

There are many counts of this clonotype. The V call is TRBV27, the J call TRBJ2-3, with no clear D. Trimming stripped 7 bases from V and 0 bases from J, with 8 bases between. The CDR3 runs to 13 residues. CDR1 is MNHEY, CDR2 SMNVEV, per germline (reference sequence). DNA for the CDR3: TGTGCCAGCAAACCACATAGCACAGATACGCAGTATTTT. It specifies CASKPHSTDTQYF.

This clonotype occurred a few times. The CDR3 DNA is TGTGCCAGCAGCAAACACGAAGCTTTCTTT. It specifies CASSKHEAFF. The chain links TRBV21-1 to TRBJ1-1. TRBV21-1 counts as a pseudogene. The CDR3 is 10 residues long.

This sequence joins TRBV21-1 and TRBJ2-7. TRBV21-1 is reported as a pseudogene. The CDR3 covers 16 residues. For the CDR3, the DNA is TGTGCCAGCAGCAAATTCGGCCGAAAAAGCTCCTACGAGCAGTACTTC. Encoded protein: CASSKFGRKSSYEQYF.

A few counts support this clonotype. V is TRBV20-1 and J is TRBJ2-2; 10 bases fit TRBD2. The germline V gene has CDR1 DFQATT and CDR2 SNEGSKA (reference sequence). J gave up 0 bases and V 5 bases, and 3 bases lay outside the gene matches. This CDR3 has 15 residues. In nucleotides, the CDR3 is TGCAGTGCTGGTGGACTAGCGGCGAACACCGGGGAGCTGTTTTTT. Its translation: CSAGGLAANTGELFF.

This sequence joins TRBV11-1 and TRBJ2-2, with TRBD2 matching 14 bases. The germline V gene encodes CDR1 SGHAT and CDR2 FQDESV (reference sequence). The CDR3 is made up of 18 amino acids. The junction had 14 bases not matched to a gene; V was cut back by 7 bases and J by 7 bases. The CDR3 DNA reads as TGTGCCAGCACGCAGCGACAGGGACTAGCGGGAGATGGCGGGGAGCTGTTTTTT. Translated, it gives CASTQRQGLAGDGGELFF.

This clonotype showed up many times. The V and J genes are TRBV5-5 and TRBJ2-5, with a possible D match to TRBD2 (6 bases). Germline V gene lookup returns CDR1 SGHKS and CDR2 YYEKEE (reference sequence). The length of the CDR3 is 13 residues. Deletions cut 0 bases from V and 3 bases from J, with 6 bases between. The CDR3: CASSLGGEETQYF. In DNA, the CDR3 is TGTGCCAGCAGCTTGGGGGGGGAAGAGACCCAGTACTTC.

This clonotype came up a few times. The rearrangement joins TRBV4-1 to TRBJ2-1, with TRBD2 identical over 9 bases. Germline-derived CDR1 and CDR2 are MGHRA and YSYEKL. V shed 0 bases, J shed 3 bases, and the junction held 3 bases outside the gene matches. This CDR3 spans 16 amino acids. CDR3 sequence (DNA): TGCGCCAGCAGCCAAGAGGAGCGGGGGGTCTACAATGAGCAGTTCTTC. Protein sequence: CASSQEERGVYNEQFF.

CDR3 sequence: CSARDTTDPNYGYTF. CDR3 bases: TGCAGTGCTAGAGATACGACAGACCCTAACTATGGCTACACCTTC. The gene calls are TRBV20-1 and TRBJ1-2; D is perhaps TRBD1 (5 bases). This CDR3 region has 15 residues. V was cut by 0 bases and J by 0 bases, with 11 bases left in between. CDR1 and CDR2 (germline): DFQATT, SNEGSKA (reference sequence).

In this sample, this clonotype turned up a few times. CDR3 sequence reads: CASSLAGPRYEQFF. The DNA for the CDR3 is TGTGCCAGCAGCTTAGCGGGCCCTAGGTACGAGCAGTTCTTC. This rearrangement joins TRBV7-2 to TRBJ2-1; D is unresolved. Germline V gives CDR1 SGHTA, CDR2 FQGNSA. The CDR3 is 14 residues long. The V end lost 0 bases, the J end lost 10 bases, and 13 bases lay between the germline ends.

This clonotype was found a few times. The V call is TRBV24-1, the J call TRBJ2-3, with D perhaps given as TRBD1 or TRBD2 (5 bases each). V was cut by 6 bases and J by 4 bases, with 19 bases left in between. This CDR3 is 16 amino acids long. Germline CDR1 and CDR2: KGHDR and SFDVKD. The CDR3 protein is CATSLGTATKADTQYF. CDR3 DNA: TGTGCCACCAGTTTAGGGACGGCCACCAAGGCAGATACGCAGTATTTT.

The rearrangement uses TRBV20-1 and TRBJ2-5; D remains ambiguous. V gave up 7 bases and J gave up 1 base, with 7 bases separating them. Germline V lookup: CDR1 DFQATT, CDR2 SNEGSKA (reference sequence). This CDR3 has 11 amino acids. CDR3 protein: CSGRSQETQYF. The CDR3 DNA is TGCAGTGGGAGATCCCAAGAGACCCAGTACTTC.

The V gene is TRBV4-1, the J gene TRBJ2-1; perhaps TRBD2 as D (6 bases). V lost 5 bases and J lost 6, with 26 bases in between. The germline V gene has CDR1 MGHRA and CDR2 YSYEKL. The CDR3 contains 18 residues. CDR3 residues: CASSKGRPGLATGNEQFF. The CDR3 DNA reads as TGCGCCAGCAGCAAAGGTCGCCCGGGACTGGCTACAGGCAATGAGCAGTTCTTC.

This clonotype has ten or more counts. The chain is built from TRBV10-3 and TRBJ2-7; D not certain. The V end was cut by 6 bases, the J end by 5 bases, with 11 bases between. The CDR3 loop spans 12 amino acids. CDR1 is ENHRY, CDR2 SYGVKD, per germline. CDR3 region: CAISQLGDEQYF. CDR3 DNA: TGTGCCATCAGCCAGCTTGGAGACGAGCAGTACTTC.

This clonotype was counted many times. V and J are TRBV5-1 and TRBJ2-1, with 9 bases identical to TRBD1. The CDR3 has 17 residues. With V trimmed by 6 bases and J by 7 bases, 17 bases remained unmatched. Germline lookup yields CDR1 SGHRS and CDR2 YFSETQ. CDR3 loop: CASNPSFPGQGRNEQFF. CDR3 bases: TGCGCCAGCAACCCATCTTTTCCGGGACAGGGTCGGAATGAGCAGTTCTTC.

This clonotype was recorded at least ten times. V is TRBV4-3 and J is TRBJ2-2; the D gene is possibly TRBD1 (6 bases). The V and J ends lost 1 base and 4 bases respectively, with 13 bases between them. From germline, CDR1 is LGHNA and CDR2 YSLEER. This CDR3 contains 16 residues. The CDR3 sequence: CASSQARDITTGELFF. The CDR3 bases are TGCGCCAGCAGCCAAGCCCGGGACATTACCACCGGGGAGCTGTTTTTT.

This clonotype was detected a few times. This chain joins TRBV12-3 or TRBV12-4 and TRBJ1-1; D is unresolved. This CDR3 is 14 amino acids long. Trimming took off 3 bases at V and 1 base at J, with 9 bases between the two ends. The CDR3 reads CASSFSSSNTEAFF. The CDR3 DNA follows: TGTGCCAGCAGTTTTTCTTCTTCGAACACTGAAGCTTTCTTT.

The rearrangement links TRBV5-1 to TRBJ2-3, with 13 bases that match TRBD2. CDR3 length: 16 residues. Germline trimming cut 5 bases from V and 5 bases from J; bases unmatched to any gene: 8. Germline-derived CDR1 and CDR2 are SGHRS and YFSETQ. The CDR3 loop is CASRAELAGGRDTQYF. The DNA of the CDR3 is TGCGCCAGCAGGGCAGAACTAGCGGGAGGGCGAGATACGCAGTATTTT.

CDR3 in DNA: TGTGCCAGCAGCACCCTACAGGGAGCCTCCTACAATGAGCAGTTCTTC. It translates to CASSTLQGASYNEQFF. V and J are TRBV7-6 and TRBJ2-1; D perhaps matches TRBD1 (6 bases). CDR1 and CDR2 from the germline V gene are SGHVS and FNYEAQ. Trimming removed 5 bases at V and 0 bases at J, with 14 bases between. CDR3 length: 16 residues.